Sequencing of this T cell receptor beta chain was carried out in a study of blood T cell repertoires in COVID-19. V was clipped by 5 bases and J by 4 bases; unmatched bases: 8. Germline loops: CDR1 SGHVS, CDR2 FNYEAQ. This CDR3 spans 15 amino acids. TCRdb's table, derived via immunoSEQ multiplex PCR, lists solely in-frame clones and lacks some. The sample lists about 95,000 clones, 81% occurring once. Sequenced sample: peripheral blood. The V call is TRBV7-6, the J call TRBJ2-7; 10 bases match TRBD2. The TCR sequence derives from a man older than 75 with active or convalescent COVID-19. CDR3 sequence reads: CASSPTSGERYEQYF. The CDR3, as DNA: TGTGCCAGCAGCCCTACTAGCGGGGAGCGGTACGAGCAGTACTTC.